These T cell receptor beta chains were read from a single sample in a study of identical twins. TCRdb reprocessed the 5' RACE reads with MiXCR, giving one entry per CDR3 protein. The table records about 700,000 distinct CDR3 sequences, over 8.5% of them present only once. This sample was shared with a second study, whose subject was yellow fever vaccine responses in identical twins.

The material sequenced was PBMCs. The receptors originated from a young woman in good health. Both conserved end residues are part of each CDR3. Fields, in order: V gene, clone size, D gene, J gene, CDR3 protein, CDR3 DNA. The D gene is left open where the match is weak. A clone size is listed for some rows: how often the clone was seen (once, few, many), or a class if it is expanded.

TRBV18,.,.,TRBJ2-5,CAAGQETQYF,TGTGCCGCAGGTCAAGAGACCCAGTACTTC
TRBV27,few,TRBD2,TRBJ2-7,CASRPLAGVYEQYF,TGTGCCAGCAGGCCTCTAGCGGGAGTTTATGAGCAGTACTTC
TRBV10-1,many,.,TRBJ2-1,CASAEVPFVGEQFF,TGCGCCAGCGCTGAGGTCCCTTTTGTCGGTGAGCAGTTCTTC
TRBV3-1,many,TRBD1,TRBJ1-6,CASRRGTEYNSPLHF,TGTGCCAGCAGGCGCGGGACAGAGTATAATTCACCCCTCCACTTT
TRBV2,few,.,TRBJ1-5,CASSEQTISNQPQHF,TGTGCCAGCAGTGAACAGACGATCTCCAATCAGCCCCAGCATTTT
TRBV30,.,TRBD2,TRBJ2-1,CAWSVPSSGGMNEQFF,TGTGCCTGGAGTGTACCTTCTAGCGGGGGGATGAATGAGCAGTTCTTC
TRBV12-3/TRBV12-4,many,TRBD2,TRBJ2-5,CASSLLSGGHETQYF,TGTGCCAGCAGTTTACTAAGCGGGGGTCATGAGACCCAGTACTTC
TRBV30,.,.,TRBJ2-3,CAWSAGRSTDTQYF,TGTGCCTGGAGCGCGGGGCGTAGCACAGATACGCAGTATTTT
TRBV12-3/TRBV12-4,.,.,TRBJ1-1,CASTRGRTEAFF,TGTGCCAGCACCCGGGGGCGGACTGAAGCTTTCTTT
TRBV4-3,few,TRBD2,TRBJ2-1,CASSQVTTGLAGAGEQFF,TGCGCCAGCAGCCAAGTGACCACGGGACTAGCGGGAGCCGGTGAGCAGTTCTTC
TRBV4-1,few,TRBD1,TRBJ1-4,CASSQEDRVWEKLFF,TGCGCCAGCAGCCAAGAAGACAGGGTTTGGGAAAAACTGTTTTTT
TRBV29-1,.,.,TRBJ2-5,CSVDIVGVRETQYF,TGCAGCGTTGATATTGTGGGGGTTCGGGAGACCCAGTACTTC
TRBV7-9,few,TRBD1,TRBJ2-1,CASSSRQGVHEQFF,TGTGCCAGCAGCTCTCGACAGGGTGTCCATGAGCAGTTCTTC
TRBV28,.,.,TRBJ2-7,CASSGPVARYEQYF,TGTGCCAGCAGTGGACCCGTAGCTCGCTACGAGCAGTACTTC
TRBV7-9,few,TRBD1,TRBJ1-1,CASSLVAGQGRTEAFF,TGTGCCAGCAGCTTAGTAGCCGGACAGGGAAGGACTGAAGCTTTCTTT
TRBV6-1,few,.,TRBJ2-7,CASSEFGTIWYF,TGTGCCAGCAGTGAATTTGGAACAATATGGTACTTC
TRBV7-2,many,.,TRBJ2-1,CASSLGRGSYNEQFF,TGTGCCAGCAGCTTAGGCAGGGGATCTTACAATGAGCAGTTCTTC
TRBV6-2/TRBV6-3,.,.,TRBJ2-1,CASSYGVGGYNEQFF,TGTGCCAGCAGTTACGGGGTGGGAGGCTACAATGAGCAGTTCTTC
TRBV24-1,few,.,TRBJ2-6,CATSDSTRGTSGANVLTF,TGTGCCACCAGTGATTCTACGAGGGGTACGTCAGGGGCCAACGTCCTGACTTTC
TRBV20-1,once,TRBD2,TRBJ2-1,CCATQIAGGPYNEQFF,TGCTGTGCTACCCAGATAGCGGGAGGGCCCTACAATGAGCAGTTCTTC
TRBV5-1,many,.,TRBJ2-5,CASSLEGFRGTQYF,TGCGCCAGCAGCTTGGAAGGGTTCCGGGGGACCCAGTACTTC
TRBV7-9,.,TRBD1,TRBJ2-5,CASSPRPAGGNQETQYF,TGTGCCAGCAGCCCCCGGCCGGCAGGGGGAAACCAAGAGACCCAGTACTTC